Below are 18 T cell receptor beta chains sequenced from a single sample in a study of identical twins. TCRdb independently ran MiXCR on the 5' RACE reads; one entry per CDR3 protein. The data contain roughly 710,000 distinct CDR3 sequences, 5.5% to 7.5% of them singletons. Sequenced: naive T cells sorted from blood. The receptors come from a man between 18 and 29 years old in good health.

The rearrangement links TRBV7-9 to TRBJ1-2; D might be TRBD1 (6 bases). This CDR3 is 14 amino acids long. Looked up from germline, CDR1 is SEHNR and CDR2 is FQNEAQ (reference sequence). Trimming removed 0 bases from V and 6 bases from J, with 11 bases in between. This CDR3 is CASSLAGRGDGYTF. The CDR3 DNA is TGTGCCAGCAGCTTAGCAGGCAGGGGAGATGGCTACACCTTC. Looking up the rest from reference TRBV7-9 and TRBJ1-2 gives the full variable domain: DTGVSQNPRHKITKRGQNVTFRCDPISEHNRLYWYRQTLGQGPEFLTYFQNEAQLEKSRLLSDRFSAERPKGSFSTLEIQRTEQGDSAMYLCASSLAGRGDGYTFGSGTRLTVV.

As concerns this clonotype: This may come from a read error, since a much larger clone is one base off. This chain connects TRBV10-3 to TRBJ2-7; no reliable D call. Germline V CDR1 and CDR2: ENHRY, SYGVKD. V lost 1 base and J lost 2, with 6 bases in between. The CDR3 spans 13 residues. CDR3 in amino acids: CAISELTTYEQYF. The CDR3 bases are TGTGCCATCAGTGAGTTAACAACCTACGAGCAGTACTTC.

This clonotype was observed at least ten times. V usage is TRBV20-1 and J usage is TRBJ2-3, with D hard to call. The germline V gene encodes CDR1 DFQATT and CDR2 SNEGSKA (reference sequence). V was pared by 3 bases and J by 5 bases, with 6 bases between. The CDR3 runs to 11 residues. The CDR3 DNA follows: TGCAGTGCTAGGAGAGGAGATACGCAGTATTTT. Translated, it gives CSARRGDTQYF.

This clonotype came up many times. The chain couples TRBV3-1 to TRBJ2-1; 8 positions match TRBD2. Per the germline V gene, CDR1 is LGHDT and CDR2 is YNNKEL (reference sequence). The CDR3 has 16 residues. With 3 bases clipped from V and 5 bases from J, the junction kept 9 bases outside the gene matches. CDR3 sequence reads: CASSHLGAGGNNEQFF. Here the CDR3 DNA reads TGTGCCAGCAGCCACCTGGGCGCGGGAGGAAACAATGAGCAGTTCTTC.

The table lists this clonotype with many counts. The DNA for the CDR3 is TGTGCCAGCAGCCAGTATTTCGTGGCTAGCGGGACTTCCTACGAGCAGTACTTC. Amino acid sequence: CASSQYFVASGTSYEQYF. This chain links TRBV4-2 with TRBJ2-7; 9 bases agree with TRBD2. CDR3 size: 18 residues. In germline, CDR1 is LGHNA, CDR2 YNFKEQ. V was clipped by 3 bases and J by 1 base; unmatched bases: 13.

This clonotype has ten or more counts. The chain combines TRBV29-1 with TRBJ2-1; D unresolved. V lost 4 bases, J lost 6 bases, and 4 bases lay in between. This CDR3 region has 10 residues. Germline CDR1 SQVTM, CDR2 ANQGSEA. The CDR3 loop is CSVAGNEQFF. For the CDR3, the DNA is TGCAGCGTTGCGGGCAATGAGCAGTTCTTC.

This clonotype was recorded at least ten times. The chain links TRBV7-2 to TRBJ2-3; D gene unclear. The CDR3 runs 13 residues. Germline CDR1 reads SGHTA; CDR2 reads FQGNSA. The V gene lost 0 bases and the J gene lost 4 bases, with 5 bases spanning the gap. The CDR3 loop reads CASSLAPPDTQYF. For the CDR3, the DNA is TGTGCCAGCAGCTTAGCCCCCCCAGATACGCAGTATTTT.

This clonotype was counted between two and nine times. V and J are TRBV24-1 and TRBJ1-5, with D perhaps matching TRBD1 (5 bases). The ends were cut back, 5 bases at V and 6 bases at J, with 13 bases in the middle. Germline-derived CDR1 and CDR2 are KGHDR and SFDVKD. The CDR3 spans 14 residues. CDR3 bases: TGTGCCACCAGTGCATCAAGGGGTGGTCAGCCCCAGCATTTT. Protein sequence: CATSASRGGQPQHF.

This clonotype was recorded many times. The rearrangement links TRBV11-2 to TRBJ1-6; possible D gene TRBD1, 5 bases. Germline V CDR1 and CDR2: SGHAT, FQNNGV. The CDR3 spans 13 residues. V gave up 2 bases and J gave up 9 bases, with 8 bases separating them. CDR3 nucleotides: TGTGCCAGCAGCTTACCTGGGGGTTCACCCCTCCACTTT. This sequence encodes CASSLPGGSPLHF.

This clonotype was counted at least ten times. This chain connects TRBV7-7 to TRBJ1-5; D call uncertain. The CDR3 length is 13 residues. Germline V gives CDR1 SSHAT, CDR2 FNYEAQ (reference sequence). Deletions cut 5 bases from V and 7 bases from J, with 12 bases between. CDR3 DNA sequence: TGTGCCAGCAGCCCCCACCTTGGGCAGCCCCAGCATTTT. Protein product: CASSPHLGQPQHF.

The chain recombines TRBV24-1 with TRBJ2-2; D is unresolved. Between the trimmed V and J ends, which lost 5 bases and 1 base, there was a span of 19 bases. The CDR3 spans 18 residues. The germline V gene encodes CDR1 KGHDR and CDR2 SFDVKD. CDR3 nucleotides: TGTGCCACCAGTGTCCGGTTGAGAGATACTTGGAACACCGGGGAGCTGTTTTTT. This encodes CATSVRLRDTWNTGELFF.

This clonotype came up many times. The chain recombines TRBV5-1 with TRBJ2-7; D call uncertain. The ends were cut back, 2 bases at V and 0 bases at J, with 9 bases in the middle. The germline V gene has CDR1 SGHRS and CDR2 YFSETQ. This CDR3 region has 14 residues. In DNA, the CDR3 is TGCGCCAGCAGCTTAGTACTTAGCTCCTACGAGCAGTACTTC. It is translated as CASSLVLSSYEQYF.

The table lists this clonotype with many counts. This sequence joins TRBV28 and TRBJ1-3, with D hard to call. From germline, CDR1 is MDHEN and CDR2 SYDVKM. V dropped 2 bases and J dropped 3 bases, with 8 bases sitting between them. There are 14 residues in the CDR3. CDR3 bases: TGTGCCAGCAGTTTAGATCCAGATGGAAACACCATATATTTT. The encoded protein is CASSLDPDGNTIYF.

This clonotype was counted only a few times. The chain carries TRBV5-6 and TRBJ2-1; 7 positions match TRBD2. The junction had 12 bases not matched to a gene; V was cut back by 0 bases and J by 3 bases. The CDR3 covers 18 residues. Per the germline V gene, CDR1 is SGHDT and CDR2 is YYEEEE. CDR3: CASSLARNSGTFYNEQFF. Here the CDR3 DNA reads TGTGCCAGCAGCTTGGCCAGGAACAGCGGGACCTTCTACAATGAGCAGTTCTTC.

This clonotype turned up a few times. The junction departs from the called germline gene at one end, perhaps through a read error. This chain links TRBV7-6 with TRBJ2-3; 7 bases match TRBD2. This CDR3 spans 15 amino acids. Germline CDR1 reads SGHVS; CDR2 reads FNYEAQ. The CDR3 loop reads CASSLYGGSTDTQYF. The CDR3 coding sequence is TGTGCCAGCAGCTTATACGGCGGGAGCACGGATACGCAGTATTTT.

In its sample, this clonotype was seen many times. The chain employs TRBV5-1 and TRBJ2-1; the D gene is possibly TRBD2 (5 bases). Germline V gene data show CDR1 as SGHRS and CDR2 as YFSETQ. The CDR3 loop spans 14 amino acids. The V and J ends lost 4 bases and 8 bases respectively, with 16 bases between them. CDR3: CASSPGLHLDEQFF. The CDR3 bases are TGCGCCAGCAGCCCCGGACTCCACCTGGATGAGCAGTTCTTC.

The rearrangement joins TRBV7-6 to TRBJ2-3; 7 positions agree with TRBD1. CDR1 SGHVS and CDR2 FNYEAQ come from the germline V gene. J gave up 3 bases and V 5 bases, and 2 bases lay outside the gene matches. CDR3 length: 13 amino acids. The CDR3, as DNA: TGTGCCAGCAGCGGACAGGAAACAGATACGCAGTATTTT. Translated: CASSGQETDTQYF.

A few counts support this clonotype. V gene TRBV18 combines with J gene TRBJ2-5, with 11 bases lining up with TRBD2. Losses at the gene ends were 3 bases for V and 1 base for J; bases not matched to a gene: 22. Germline CDR1 is KGHSH and CDR2 is LQKENI. The CDR3 is 22 amino acids. The CDR3 DNA sequence: TGTGCCAGCTCACCGAGGGATTCGCGGGGTCTAGCGGGAGGCCCTACCCAAGAGACCCAGTACTTC. Its translation is CASSPRDSRGLAGGPTQETQYF.